Presented here are 9 T cell receptor beta chains from one specimen sequenced in a study of cytomegalovirus exposure and HLA in healthy donors. The PCR ran on 60 Vbeta and 13 Jbeta primers. Measured with immunoSEQ multiplex PCR; TCRdb has only the in-frame clones, and not every one. The data hold some 130,000 clones, with approximately 8.9% observed a single time. Sequencing was done on a sample of PBMCs. These receptors were taken from a woman aged 40-49 years in good health and CMV-seropositive.

V usage is TRBV19 and J usage is TRBJ1-1; D is unresolved. CDR1 and CDR2 from the germline V gene are LNHDA and SQIVND (reference sequence). The CDR3 is made up of 12 amino acids. The V gene lost 5 bases and the J gene lost 10 bases, with 14 bases spanning the gap. The DNA for the CDR3 is TGTGCCAGTAGTCTGGCGCAGGTGGGAGCTTTCTTT. Its translation is CASSLAQVGAFF.

This clone was counted between two and nine times. The rearrangement links TRBV7-2 to TRBJ2-5, with TRBD2 as a possible D gene (6 bases). V lost 4 bases, J lost 2 bases, and 14 bases lay in between. The germline V gene encodes CDR1 SGHTA and CDR2 FQGNSA. The CDR3 has 15 amino acids. The CDR3 DNA is TGTGCCAGCAGCTCTAGCCTAGCGACGCAAGAGACCCAGTACTTC. Translation gives CASSSSLATQETQYF.

The CDR3 sequence is CASSPHPVLGRGTYEQYF. The CDR3 nucleotides read TGTGCCAGCAGCCCCCATCCCGTGTTGGGGCGGGGAACCTACGAGCAGTACTTC. The chain uses TRBV11-2 and TRBJ2-7; perhaps TRBD2 as D (6 bases). Trimming shortened V by 5 bases and J by 2 bases, and 25 bases separated the two germline ends. There are 18 residues in the CDR3. Germline V lookup: CDR1 SGHAT, CDR2 FQNNGV.

This clone has ten or more counts. The chain couples TRBV7-8 to TRBJ2-7; perhaps TRBD2 as D (5 bases). This CDR3 is built from 15 residues. The germline CDR1 and CDR2 sequences are SGHVS and FQNEAQ. V shed 4 bases and J shed 6 bases, with 19 bases lying between them. The CDR3 DNA reads TGTGCCAGCAGCTCGAGTGGGAGCCTAGGTTCCGAGCAGTACTTC. Its protein product is CASSSSGSLGSEQYF.

This clone was found a few times. This sequence joins TRBV5-1 and TRBJ2-2, with 9 bases fitting TRBD1. CDR3 length: 16 residues. Germline V gene lookup returns CDR1 SGHRS and CDR2 YFSETQ. V dropped 3 bases and J dropped 3; count of bases not matched to a gene: 6. The CDR3 nucleotides read TGCGCCAGCAGCTCGACAGGGGGTTTGGACACCGGGGAGCTGTTTTTT. Residues: CASSSTGGLDTGELFF.

This chain uses TRBV19 with TRBJ2-1; D possibly corresponds to TRBD1 (5 bases). Germline CDR1 is LNHDA and CDR2 is SQIVND (reference sequence). Trimming shortened V by 1 base and J by 4 bases, and 11 bases separated the two germline ends. The CDR3 is made up of 15 amino acids. This chain's CDR3 is CASSIGTPLYNEQFF. The CDR3 DNA is TGTGCCAGTAGTATAGGGACACCGCTGTACAATGAGCAGTTCTTC.

This clone appeared a few times. The chain is built from TRBV11-2 and TRBJ2-7; the D gene is possibly TRBD1 (6 bases). This CDR3 comprises 16 residues. The ends were cut back, 1 base at V and 2 bases at J, with 15 bases in the middle. The germline CDR1 and CDR2 sequences are SGHAT and FQNNGV. CDR3 loop: CASSLATGFSTYEQYF. CDR3 nucleotide sequence: TGTGCCAGCAGCTTAGCGACAGGTTTTTCCACCTACGAGCAGTACTTC.

The V and J genes are TRBV19 and TRBJ1-3, with 7 bases matching TRBD1. V was pared by 3 bases and J by 10 bases, with 12 bases of the junction left unmatched. The CDR3 loop spans 15 amino acids. Germline-derived CDR1 and CDR2 are LNHDA and SQIVND (reference sequence). Here the CDR3 DNA reads TGTGCCAGTAGTATTTACAGGGGAGCCGAAAGGACCATATATTTT. Its translation is CASSIYRGAERTIYF.

In this sample, this clone turned up a few times. The rearrangement joins TRBV27 to TRBJ2-7; 8 nucleotides line up with TRBD2. The germline V gene has CDR1 MNHEY and CDR2 SMNVEV (reference sequence). J was trimmed by 3 bases and V by 6 bases; bases with no gene match: 7. This CDR3 is built from 14 residues. CDR3 DNA: TGTGCCAGCAGGCGCGGGGGGTCCTACTACGAGCAGTACTTC. Its protein product is CASRRGGSYYEQYF.